Below are 9 T cell receptor beta chains sequenced from a single sample in a study of T-cell reconstitution after alpha-beta-depleted transplantation in children. Whole-study results and caveats: One year after transplant, T-cell counts and diversity came mostly from newly produced T cells.

Their antigens are not known. Construction of the TCRbeta library involved unique molecular identifiers. TCRdb processed the PCR reads anew with MiXCR; each CDR3 protein has one entry. The sample lists around 270,000 distinct CDR3 sequences; about 7.3% were seen once. This specimen consisted of peripheral blood, obtained 360 days after TCRalphabeta/CD19-depleted stem cell transplant. These receptors came from a female patient aged 2 to 10 who had a stem cell transplant for Fanconi anemia, so the T cells may come from the graft donor.

This clonotype was detected a few times. The chain combines TRBV2 with TRBJ2-7; 13 bases fit TRBD2. The germline CDR1 and CDR2 sequences are SNHLY and FYNNEI. V lost 8 bases to trimming and J lost 2 bases; unmatched junction nucleotides: 12. The CDR3 is made up of 17 amino acids. The CDR3 DNA sequence: TGTGCCAGCCGCGAAATGCTGGGACTAGCGGGAACCTACGAGCAGTACTTC. It is translated as CASREMLGLAGTYEQYF.

In this sample, this clonotype turned up many times. The chain employs TRBV4-3 and TRBJ2-1; 12 bases agree with TRBD2. This CDR3 has 17 amino acids. From germline, CDR1 is LGHNA and CDR2 YSLEER. Unmatched junction bases numbered 9, after V lost 1 base and J lost 8 bases. The DNA for the CDR3 is TGCGCCAGCAGCCAAGTGTCTGGGACTAGCGGGTGGGATGAGCAGTTCTTC. This codes for CASSQVSGTSGWDEQFF.

This clonotype was counted ten times or more. This chain joins TRBV24-1 and TRBJ2-3; TRBD1 aligns across 8 bases. Germline loops: CDR1 KGHDR, CDR2 SFDVKD. The CDR3 spans 14 residues. V lost 4 bases, J lost 7 bases, and 6 bases stayed unmatched. The CDR3 reads CATSEGQVPNTQYF. The CDR3, as DNA: TGTGCCACCAGTGAGGGACAGGTTCCGAATACGCAGTATTTT.

This clonotype was detected ten times or more. This chain connects TRBV5-6 to TRBJ2-7; TRBD1 matches at 8 bases. Per germline, CDR1 SGHDT and CDR2 YYEEEE. Losses at the gene ends were 2 bases for V and 5 bases for J; bases not matched to a gene: 6. The CDR3 is made up of 14 amino acids. The CDR3 coding sequence is TGTGCCAGCAGCTTTACAGGGGGTCCCAACGAGCAGTACGTC. This codes for CASSFTGGPNEQYV.

The chain is built from TRBV5-1 and TRBJ2-3; 10 positions match TRBD2. The trim removed 7 bases at V and 1 base at J, leaving 6 bases unmatched. The CDR3 is made up of 15 amino acids. Germline loops: CDR1 SGHRS, CDR2 YFSETQ. The CDR3 is CASSGGTSGTDTQYF. In DNA form, the CDR3 reads TGCGCCAGCTCTGGAGGGACTAGCGGCACAGATACGCAGTATTTT.

The sample holds many counts of this clonotype. The J gene is TRBJ1-2, the V gene TRBV20-1; D ambiguous. The ends were cut back, 0 bases at V and 1 base at J, with 15 bases in the middle. The length of the CDR3 is 16 residues. Germline CDR1 DFQATT, CDR2 SNEGSKA (reference sequence). In DNA, the CDR3 is TGCAGTGCTAGAGAGCGCCCCGGGTTCCATAACTATGGCTACACCTTC. Its protein is CSARERPGFHNYGYTF.

This chain connects TRBV28 to TRBJ2-3; no clear D. Germline-derived CDR1 and CDR2 are MDHEN and SYDVKM. V was shortened by 3 bases and J by 1 base, with 8 bases between the two germline ends. CDR3 length equals 14 residues. DNA for the CDR3: TGTGCCAGCAGTTTTTCCAGTGGCACAGATACGCAGTATTTT. This codes for CASSFSSGTDTQYF.

This clonotype was found a few times. The chain employs TRBV13 and TRBJ2-1; 7 bases are a match to TRBD2. Trimming cost V 3 bases and J 2 bases; bases outside gene matches: 7. In germline, CDR1 is PRHDT, CDR2 FYEKMQ (reference sequence). This CDR3 is 16 amino acids long. The CDR3 sequence: CASSLTGGTPYNEQFF. DNA of the CDR3: TGTGCCAGCAGCTTGACCGGGGGGACCCCCTACAATGAGCAGTTCTTC.

This clonotype was detected many times. The genes are TRBV10-3 and TRBJ1-3; D is unclear. Per the germline V gene, CDR1 is ENHRY and CDR2 is SYGVKD. With 4 bases removed from V and 4 bases from J, the gap between germline ends came to 11 bases. The CDR3 loop spans 14 amino acids. The CDR3 protein is CAISGRSEGNTIYF. Written as DNA, the CDR3 is TGTGCCATCAGTGGGCGCTCTGAGGGAAACACCATATATTTT.